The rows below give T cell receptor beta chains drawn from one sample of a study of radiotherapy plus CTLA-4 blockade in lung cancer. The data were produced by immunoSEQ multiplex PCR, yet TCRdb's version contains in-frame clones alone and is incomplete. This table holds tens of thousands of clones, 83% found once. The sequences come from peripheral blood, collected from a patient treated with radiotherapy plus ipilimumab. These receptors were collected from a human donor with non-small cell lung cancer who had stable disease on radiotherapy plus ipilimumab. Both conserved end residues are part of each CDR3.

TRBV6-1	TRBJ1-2	CASSEALGGSDYGYTF
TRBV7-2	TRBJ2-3	CASSLNTPRGTDTQYF
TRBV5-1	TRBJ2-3	CASSLGTGTRDTQYF
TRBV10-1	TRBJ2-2	CASSESRGTGGELFF
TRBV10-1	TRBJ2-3	CASSPRLARTDTQYF
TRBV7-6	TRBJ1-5	CASSLRGGVQPQHF
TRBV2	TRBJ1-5	CASSPQGAWQPQHF
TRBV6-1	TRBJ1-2	CASSEAAANYGYTF
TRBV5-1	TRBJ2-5	CASRSGQQETQYF
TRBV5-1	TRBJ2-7	CASSMDRISYEQYF
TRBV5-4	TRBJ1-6	CASSLQGFSSPLHF
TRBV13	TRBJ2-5	CASSLASGEETQYF
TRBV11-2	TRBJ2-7	CASSLARRGEQYF